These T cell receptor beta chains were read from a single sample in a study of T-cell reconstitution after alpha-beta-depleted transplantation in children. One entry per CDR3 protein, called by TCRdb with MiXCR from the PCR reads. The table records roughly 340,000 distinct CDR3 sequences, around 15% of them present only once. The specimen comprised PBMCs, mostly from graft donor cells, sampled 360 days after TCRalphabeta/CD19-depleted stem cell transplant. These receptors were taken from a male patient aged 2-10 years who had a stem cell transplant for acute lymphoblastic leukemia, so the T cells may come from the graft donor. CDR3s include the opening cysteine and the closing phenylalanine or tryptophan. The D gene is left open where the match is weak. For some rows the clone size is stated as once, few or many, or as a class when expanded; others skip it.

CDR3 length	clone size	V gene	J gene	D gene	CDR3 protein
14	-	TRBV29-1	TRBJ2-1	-	CSVAGGNHYNEQFF
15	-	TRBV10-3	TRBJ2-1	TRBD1	CAITAGTGFYNEQFF
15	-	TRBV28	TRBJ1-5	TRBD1	CASTVTGRFNQPQHF
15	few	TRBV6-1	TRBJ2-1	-	CASGREPSSYNEQFF
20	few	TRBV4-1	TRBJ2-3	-	CASSQEGAGSLTPSTDTQYF
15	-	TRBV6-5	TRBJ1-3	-	CASSSGAGTGNTIYF
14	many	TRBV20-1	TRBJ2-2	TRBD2	CSATSGLNTGELFF
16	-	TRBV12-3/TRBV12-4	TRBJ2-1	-	CASSLGRGSSYNEQFF
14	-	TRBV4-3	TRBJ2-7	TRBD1	CASSQQGYSYEQYF
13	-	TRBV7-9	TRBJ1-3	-	CASSLDHRNTIYF
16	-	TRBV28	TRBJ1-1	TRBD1	CASSLGTGPLNTEAFF
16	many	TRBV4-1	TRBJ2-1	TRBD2	CASSPGLAGNNNEQFF
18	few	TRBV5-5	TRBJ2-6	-	CASSFAGSRNSGANVLTF
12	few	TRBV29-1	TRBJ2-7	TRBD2	CSVAGTNYEQYF
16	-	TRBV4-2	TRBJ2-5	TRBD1	CASSIGQGRRQETQYF
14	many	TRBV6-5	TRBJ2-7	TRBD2	CASSYFRGSYEQYF
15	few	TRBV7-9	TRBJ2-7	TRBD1	CASSFWDRGREEQYF
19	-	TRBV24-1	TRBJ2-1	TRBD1	CATSDFDRGRQPRQNEQFF
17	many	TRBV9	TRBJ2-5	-	CASSVAPTFDYQETQYF
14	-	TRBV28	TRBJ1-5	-	CASSHDGTIRAQHF
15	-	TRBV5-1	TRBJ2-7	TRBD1	CASSYQRTGAYEQYF
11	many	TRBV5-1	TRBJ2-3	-	CASRGADTQYF